This TCR beta chain was captured in a study of cytomegalovirus exposure and HLA in healthy donors. The germline gives CDR1 LGHNA, CDR2 YSLEER. Trimming shortened V by 0 bases and J by 5 bases, and 13 bases separated the two germline ends. This CDR3 is 15 amino acids long. PCR employed 60 Vbeta and 13 Jbeta primers. Repertoires were generated with immunoSEQ multiplex PCR, while TCRdb's copy carries only in-frame clones and drops some. The sample's table shows some 150,000 clones. The chain carries TRBV4-3 and TRBJ1-1; D uncertain. The receptor's source is a woman between 18 and 29 years old in good health and CMV-seronegative. The sample comprised PBMCs. The DNA for the CDR3 is TGCGCCAGCAGCCAAGACAGGTTTTCGGGAACTGAAGCTTTCTTT. Its protein product is CASSQDRFSGTEAFF.